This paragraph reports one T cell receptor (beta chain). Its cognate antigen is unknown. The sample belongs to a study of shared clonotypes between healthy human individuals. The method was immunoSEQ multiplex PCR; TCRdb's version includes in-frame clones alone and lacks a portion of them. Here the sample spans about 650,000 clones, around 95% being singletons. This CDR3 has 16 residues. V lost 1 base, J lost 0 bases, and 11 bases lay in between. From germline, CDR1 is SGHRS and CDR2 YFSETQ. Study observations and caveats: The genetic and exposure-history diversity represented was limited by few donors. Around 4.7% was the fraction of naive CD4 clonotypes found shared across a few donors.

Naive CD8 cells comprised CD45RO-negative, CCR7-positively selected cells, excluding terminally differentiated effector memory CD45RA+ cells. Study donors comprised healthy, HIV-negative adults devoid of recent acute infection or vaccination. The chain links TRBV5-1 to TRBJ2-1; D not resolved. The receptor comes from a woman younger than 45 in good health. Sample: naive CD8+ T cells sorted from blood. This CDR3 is CASSLYVASSYNEQFF. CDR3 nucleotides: TGCGCCAGCAGCTTGTATGTGGCGAGCTCCTACAATGAGCAGTTCTTC.